This is a list of T cell receptor beta chains from one sample in a study of T cell responses to AZD1222 COVID-19 vaccine. Clones were sequenced by immunoSEQ multiplex PCR, and TCRdb holds only the in-frame ones, with some missing. The sample carries about 140,000 clones, approximately 85% recorded once. This specimen was peripheral blood, taken on day 0 of AZD1222 vaccination. These receptors came from an adult in good health. Each CDR3 is given without its conserved first and last residue.

j_call v_call cdr3_aa
TRBJ2-1 TRBV27 ASSLRLPIEQF
TRBJ2-3 TRBV4-2 ASSQVWTFGGRTDTQY
TRBJ1-2 TRBV10-3 AISESYSQGIGYT
TRBJ2-7 TRBV27 ASSLAPQGTYEQY
TRBJ1-1 TRBV5-1 ASSNTGTLNTEAF
TRBJ1-6 TRBV10-3 AIRRDREDSPLH
TRBJ2-1 TRBV13 ASSFTGRNEQF
TRBJ1-4 TRBV2 ASSDNLGEKLF
TRBJ2-3 TRBV7-2 ASSQGGWTDTQY
TRBJ2-2 TRBV10-1 ASSGQGYTGELF